These 30 T cell receptor beta chains were sequenced from one sample in a study of T cell responses to AZD1222 COVID-19 vaccine. Repertoires were generated with immunoSEQ multiplex PCR, while TCRdb's copy carries only in-frame clones and drops some. The sample records about 110,000 clones, less than 95% being singletons. Sequenced here: peripheral blood, sampled 28 days after the second AZD1222 dose. Receptors originate from an adult who received the AZD1222 COVID-19 vaccine.

V and J are TRBV30 and TRBJ2-7; TRBD1 agrees at 7 bases. The V gene's germline CDR1 is GTSNPN and CDR2 SVGIG (reference sequence). The CDR3 extends over 15 amino acids. Trimming took 4 bases from V and 0 from J; bases not matched to a gene: 9. The DNA for the CDR3 is TGTGCCTGGACCTACCCGGGACAGAGCTCCTACGAGCAGTACTTC. Translated, it gives CAWTYPGQSSYEQYF.

The chain has TRBV6-5 and TRBJ2-7; D is perhaps TRBD1 (5 bases). CDR1 MNHEY and CDR2 SVGAGI come from the germline V gene. The CDR3 contains 13 residues. V dropped 8 bases and J dropped 3 bases, with 14 bases sitting between them. This CDR3 reads CASGKGLNYEQYF. CDR3 in DNA: TGTGCCAGCGGGAAGGGGCTTAACTACGAGCAGTACTTC.

The chain uses TRBV4-1 and TRBJ1-1, with a possible D match to TRBD1 (5 bases). The V end lost 0 bases, the J end lost 1 base, and 9 bases lay between the germline ends. The germline CDR1 and CDR2 sequences are MGHRA and YSYEKL. This CDR3 is built from 15 residues. CDR3 DNA: TGCGCCAGCAGCCAAGATCAGGGCCCGAACACTGAAGCTTTCTTT. It yields the protein CASSQDQGPNTEAFF.

V usage is TRBV18 and J usage is TRBJ2-5, with D perhaps matching TRBD1 or TRBD2 (6 bases each). CDR3 length: 14 amino acids. Per germline, CDR1 KGHSH and CDR2 LQKENI. V shed 6 bases and J shed 1 base, with 12 bases lying between them. CDR3 sequence reads: CASSAGTTQETQYF. The CDR3 DNA sequence: TGTGCCAGCTCTGCGGGGACAACCCAAGAGACCCAGTACTTC.

The chain uses TRBV3-1 (or the pseudogene TRBV3-2) and TRBJ2-7; TRBD1 matches at 7 bases. Germline values: CDR1 LGHDT, CDR2 YNNKEL (reference sequence). CDR3 length: 14 residues. Trimming removed 7 bases from V and 4 bases from J; junction bases left unmatched: 10. The CDR3: CASTPGTAFYEQYF. In DNA form, the CDR3 reads TGTGCCAGCACCCCGGGGACAGCATTTTACGAGCAGTACTTC.

The count of this clone is one. The gene calls are TRBV2 and TRBJ2-7, with TRBD1 matching over 7 bases. The V gene's germline CDR1 is SNHLY and CDR2 FYNNEI. The junction had 2 bases not matched to a gene; V was cut back by 4 bases and J by 2 bases. CDR3 size: 13 residues. CDR3 in DNA: TGTGCCAGCAGTGGACAGGGTCCCTACGAGCAGTACTTC. Encoded protein: CASSGQGPYEQYF.

This sequence joins TRBV13 and TRBJ2-5; TRBD2 might be the D (6 bases). CDR3 length: 15 amino acids. Trimming shortened V by 5 bases and J by 5 bases, and 18 bases separated the two germline ends. Germline CDR1 PRHDT, CDR2 FYEKMQ (reference sequence). The CDR3 bases are TGTGCCAGCAGCATAAATGCAGGAGGGCGGGAGACCCAGTACTTC. Protein product: CASSINAGGRETQYF.

This clone was seen more than once but under ten times. Other nucleotide sequences in the sample specify the same CDR3. The J gene is TRBJ2-7, the V gene TRBV5-4; either TRBD1 or TRBD2 may supply D (5 bases each). The CDR3 loop spans 14 amino acids. Germline V gives CDR1 SGHNT, CDR2 YYREEE (reference sequence). The V end was cut by 4 bases, the J end by 1 base, with 12 bases between. DNA for the CDR3: TGTGCCAGCAGCCGTGGGACGGGATCCTACGAGCAGTACTTC. Translation: CASSRGTGSYEQYF.

The chain links TRBV19 to TRBJ1-5, with D uncertain. The CDR3 runs to 14 residues. V dropped 7 bases and J dropped 8 bases, with 18 bases sitting between them. CDR1 is LNHDA, CDR2 SQIVND, per germline (reference sequence). For the CDR3, the DNA is TGTGCCAGTACCAGGACTCCCCAGAGGAAGCCCCAGCATTTT. It is translated as CASTRTPQRKPQHF.

The J gene is TRBJ1-1, the V gene TRBV6-5; tentatively, D is TRBD1 (5 bases). Trimming cost V 2 bases and J 4 bases, with 14 bases left between them. CDR3 length: 15 residues. CDR1 is MNHEY, CDR2 SVGAGI, per germline. CDR3 loop: CASSYQVTVGTEAFF. The CDR3 DNA sequence: TGTGCCAGCAGTTACCAAGTGACAGTCGGCACTGAAGCTTTCTTT.

The chain combines TRBV7-2 with TRBJ2-7, with D perhaps TRBD2 (5 bases). Germline CDR1 reads SGHTA; CDR2 reads FQGNSA. Trimming cost V 8 bases and J 1 base, with 21 bases left between them. This CDR3 is built from 16 residues. The CDR3 region is CASSPGGNSRSYEQYF. In nucleotides, the CDR3 is TGTGCCAGCTCCCCCGGAGGTAACTCTAGGTCCTACGAGCAGTACTTC.

J is TRBJ1-5 and V is TRBV6-2 or TRBV6-3; no definite D call. CDR3 length equals 14 residues. Germline V gene data show CDR1 as MNHEY and CDR2 as SVGEGT. V lost 2 bases and J 4 bases, leaving 9 bases between the germline ends. Written as DNA, the CDR3 is TGTGCCAGCAGTTACCTACAGCCAAATCAGCCCCAGCATTTT. It translates to CASSYLQPNQPQHF.

This sequence joins TRBV5-6 and TRBJ1-1; the D gene is possibly TRBD1 (5 bases). CDR1 is SGHDT and CDR2 is YYEEEE in the germline V gene. The V end lost 6 bases, the J end lost 2 bases, and 17 bases lay between the germline ends. This CDR3 comprises 15 residues. CDR3 sequence: CASTMQGVGNTEAFF. In DNA, the CDR3 is TGTGCCAGCACTATGCAGGGAGTTGGAAACACTGAAGCTTTCTTT. The complete variable domain, with remaining parts taken from reference TRBV5-6 and TRBJ1-1, reads DAGVTQSPTHLIKTRGQQVTLRCSPKSGHDTVSWYQQALGQGPQFIFQYYEEEERQRGNFPDRFSGHQFPNYSSELNVNALLLGDSALYLCASTMQGVGNTEAFFGQGTRLTVV.

This clone was counted a single time. V gene TRBV11-2 combines with J gene TRBJ2-1; the D gene could be TRBD1 or TRBD2 (6 bases each). The CDR3 is 16 amino acids. Trimming took off 0 bases at V and 1 base at J, with 10 bases between the two ends. CDR1 is SGHAT, CDR2 FQNNGV, per germline. DNA for the CDR3: TGTGCCAGCAGCTTAGACTGGGGGGCGTCCTACAATGAGCAGTTCTTC. Translation gives CASSLDWGASYNEQFF.

The chain combines TRBV20-1 with TRBJ1-2, with D uncertain. Germline V lookup: CDR1 DFQATT, CDR2 SNEGSKA (reference sequence). The CDR3 runs 14 residues. V was shortened by 3 bases and J by 2 bases, with 13 bases between the two germline ends. The CDR3 is CSASQTGINYGYTF. The CDR3, as DNA: TGCAGTGCTAGTCAGACGGGCATAAACTATGGCTACACCTTC.

J is TRBJ1-1 and V is TRBV13; no reliable D call. Germline V gene lookup returns CDR1 PRHDT and CDR2 FYEKMQ (reference sequence). The CDR3 extends over 14 amino acids. Deletions cut 3 bases from V and 2 bases from J, with 10 bases between. CDR3 in amino acids: CASSFRPGNTEAFF. The CDR3 coding sequence is TGTGCCAGCAGCTTTCGTCCTGGTAACACTGAAGCTTTCTTT.

This rearrangement joins TRBV9 to TRBJ2-3; 10 bases align to TRBD2. Trimming cost V 4 bases and J 5 bases; bases outside gene matches: 7. Germline loops: CDR1 SGDLS, CDR2 YYNGEE. CDR3 length equals 15 residues. This CDR3 reads CASSPSLAGVDTQYF. In DNA, the CDR3 is TGTGCCAGCAGCCCCAGTCTAGCGGGGGTAGATACGCAGTATTTT.

V gene TRBV6-2 or TRBV6-3 combines with J gene TRBJ2-5; TRBD2 matches at 12 bases. V shed 5 bases, J shed 0 bases, and the junction held 4 bases outside the gene matches. The CDR3 spans 16 residues. The germline gives CDR1 MNHEY, CDR2 SVGEGT. Here the CDR3 reads CASSRASGGDQETQYF. The CDR3, as DNA: TGTGCCAGCAGTCGCGCTAGCGGGGGGGACCAAGAGACCCAGTACTTC.

The chain recombines TRBV11-2 with TRBJ2-7; D might be TRBD2 (6 bases). CDR3 length: 14 amino acids. Trimming removed 1 base from V and 3 bases from J, with 10 bases in between. CDR1 and CDR2 from the germline V gene are SGHAT and FQNNGV. The CDR3 is CASSLVFGSYEQYF. The DNA of the CDR3 is TGTGCCAGCAGCTTAGTCTTCGGGAGCTACGAGCAGTACTTC.

CDR3 loop: CASSYSWGARDTEAFF. CDR3 DNA: TGTGCCAGCAGTTACTCATGGGGGGCGAGGGACACTGAAGCTTTCTTT. The chain joins TRBV6-2 or TRBV6-3 to TRBJ1-1; the D gene is possibly TRBD1 (6 bases). The CDR3 loop spans 16 amino acids. Germline assignment: CDR1 MNHEY and CDR2 SVGEGT. V shed 0 bases and J shed 3 bases, with 14 bases lying between them.

The chain uses TRBV12-3 or TRBV12-4 and TRBJ1-1; D not resolved. Trimming took 6 bases from V and 8 from J, leaving 13 bases between them. The CDR3 sequence is 12 residues long. The CDR3: CASRIGVAEAFF. For the CDR3, the DNA is TGTGCCAGCAGGATCGGAGTGGCAGAAGCTTTCTTT.

This chain uses TRBV27 with TRBJ2-2; TRBD2 aligns across 13 bases. Trimming took 8 bases from V and 7 from J; bases not matched to a gene: 7. The CDR3 totals 15 residues. The germline V gene has CDR1 MNHEY and CDR2 SMNVEV (reference sequence). Here the CDR3 reads CASGWTSGGHGELFF. The CDR3 DNA is TGTGCCAGCGGTTGGACTAGCGGGGGCCACGGGGAGCTGTTTTTT.

V and J are TRBV29-1 and TRBJ1-2, with D possibly being TRBD1 (5 bases). V was shortened by 0 bases and J by 8 bases, with 16 bases between the two germline ends. Germline CDR1 is SQVTM and CDR2 is ANQGSEA. CDR3 length: 14 amino acids. This chain's CDR3 is CSVEDGGSNGGYTF. In DNA, the CDR3 is TGCAGCGTTGAAGATGGGGGGTCGAACGGAGGCTACACCTTC.

The chain combines TRBV30 with TRBJ2-7; D gene uncertain. The CDR3 loop spans 11 amino acids. V dropped 3 bases and J dropped 3 bases, with 6 bases sitting between them. Germline V gene data show CDR1 as GTSNPN and CDR2 as SVGIG (reference sequence). In DNA form, the CDR3 reads TGTGCCTGGAGCCACAGCTACGAGCAGTACTTC. Its protein product is CAWSHSYEQYF.

The chain combines TRBV7-8 with TRBJ2-1; D gene unclear. Germline V gene sequence: CDR1 SGHVS, CDR2 FQNEAQ. The V end was cut by 0 bases, the J end by 8 bases, with 11 bases between. The CDR3 has 14 amino acids. CDR3 protein: CASSLAGTPHEQFF. For the CDR3, the DNA is TGTGCCAGCAGCTTAGCTGGTACCCCCCATGAGCAGTTCTTC. The full variable domain, with the rest looked up from reference TRBV7-8 and TRBJ2-1, is GAGVSQSPRYKVAKRGQDVALRCDPISGHVSLFWYQQALGQGPEFLTYFQNEAQLDKSGLPSDRFFAERPEGSVSTLKIQRTQQEDSAVYLCASSLAGTPHEQFFGPGTRLTVL.

V gene TRBV19 combines with J gene TRBJ1-5, with TRBD1 matching 7 bases. The CDR3 is made up of 13 amino acids. CDR1 and CDR2 (germline): LNHDA, SQIVND (reference sequence). J gave up 10 bases and V 4 bases, and 7 bases lay outside the gene matches. The CDR3 is CASSRDRKEPQHF. CDR3 nucleotide sequence: TGTGCCAGTAGTAGGGACAGAAAGGAACCCCAGCATTTT.

The count of this clone is one. This chain joins TRBV7-9 and TRBJ1-1; a possible D gene is TRBD1 (5 bases). CDR1 is SEHNR, CDR2 FQNEAQ, per germline (reference sequence). This CDR3 contains 14 residues. Trimming stripped 5 bases from V and 6 bases from J, with 16 bases between. The CDR3 here is CASSRRRVISEAFF. Here the CDR3 DNA reads TGTGCCAGCAGCCGACGCAGGGTGATATCTGAAGCTTTCTTT.

The chain couples TRBV10-3 to TRBJ1-6; 9 bases line up with TRBD1. V dropped 5 bases and J dropped 9; count of bases not matched to a gene: 8. This CDR3 region has 15 residues. Germline V gives CDR1 ENHRY, CDR2 SYGVKD. The CDR3, as DNA: TGTGCCATCAGTCGGACAGGGGTAGGAAGTTCACCCCTCCACTTT. Protein: CAISRTGVGSSPLHF.

The rearrangement joins TRBV7-8 to TRBJ2-3; 7 nucleotides align to TRBD2. The CDR3 runs 17 residues. Germline CDR1 and CDR2: SGHVS and FQNEAQ. V lost 6 bases and J lost 5; bases outside the gene matches: 17. CDR3 loop: CASRTGRERGYVDTQYF. The CDR3 region has the DNA TGTGCCAGCAGAACGGGGAGGGAGCGGGGTTACGTAGATACGCAGTATTTT.

This clone showed up just once. This sequence joins TRBV10-2 and TRBJ2-5; 12 nucleotides line up with TRBD2. The length of the CDR3 is 15 residues. V shed 7 bases, J shed 1 base, and the junction held 4 bases outside the gene matches. The germline V gene encodes CDR1 WSHSY and CDR2 SAAADI. CDR3 in amino acids: CASTPLAGGQETQYF. CDR3 nucleotides: TGCGCCAGCACTCCACTAGCGGGGGGCCAAGAGACCCAGTACTTC.